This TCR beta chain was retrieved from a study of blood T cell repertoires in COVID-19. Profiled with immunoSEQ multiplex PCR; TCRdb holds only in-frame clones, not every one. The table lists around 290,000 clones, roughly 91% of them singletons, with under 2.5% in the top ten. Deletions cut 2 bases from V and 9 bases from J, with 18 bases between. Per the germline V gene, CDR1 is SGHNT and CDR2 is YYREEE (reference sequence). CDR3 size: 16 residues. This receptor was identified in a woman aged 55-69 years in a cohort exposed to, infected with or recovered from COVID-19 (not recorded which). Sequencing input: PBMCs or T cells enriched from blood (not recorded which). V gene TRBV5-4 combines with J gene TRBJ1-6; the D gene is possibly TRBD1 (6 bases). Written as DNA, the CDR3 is TGTGCCAGCAGCTTTTGGGGGGGCCTAAAAGGTTCACCCCTCCACTTT. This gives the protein CASSFWGGLKGSPLHF.